The source of this T cell receptor (beta chain) is a study of T cells in Graves' hyperthyroidism and ophthalmopathy. V lost 6 bases and J lost 2, with 15 bases in between. From germline, CDR1 is SGHDT and CDR2 YYEEEE. The CDR3 sequence is 15 residues long. TCR beta CDR3 regions were amplified from RNA. The primer set for the first-round RT-PCR of the TCR CDR3 was HTBI. MiXCR was run by TCRdb on the multiplex PCR reads, yielding one entry per CDR3 protein. The data show some 720,000 distinct CDR3 sequences, with approximately 16% seen just once and 8.4% held by the top ten. The source material was blood. The receptor was derived from a man in his late teens or twenties with Graves' hyperthyroidism. V usage is TRBV5-6 and J usage is TRBJ1-5; D ambiguous. The CDR3 reads CASTLMRRGNQPQHF. The CDR3 nucleotides read TGTGCCAGCACCTTAATGAGGAGGGGCAATCAGCCCCAGCATTTT.